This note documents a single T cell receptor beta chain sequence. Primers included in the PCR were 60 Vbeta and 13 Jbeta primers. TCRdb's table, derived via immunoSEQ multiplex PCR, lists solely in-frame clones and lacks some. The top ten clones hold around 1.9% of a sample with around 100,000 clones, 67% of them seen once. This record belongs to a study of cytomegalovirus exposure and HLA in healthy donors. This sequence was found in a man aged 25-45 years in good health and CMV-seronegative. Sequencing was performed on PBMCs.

CDR3 sequence reads: CASSQTGIGGSQETQYF. CDR3 DNA: TGCGCCAGCAGCCAAACGGGAATAGGGGGCAGCCAAGAGACCCAGTACTTC. The V and J genes are TRBV4-1 and TRBJ2-5, with TRBD1 matching over 7 bases. The CDR3 runs 17 residues. Germline lookup yields CDR1 MGHRA and CDR2 YSYEKL. The V segment lost 2 bases and the J segment 1 base; nucleotides outside the gene matches: 10.